This T cell receptor beta chain was found in a study of identical twins. General observations from the study: These conclusions were based on statistical analysis (cross-sectional, not following the same donors).

V lost 5 bases and J lost 1, with 14 bases in between. The CDR3 totals 15 residues. CDR1 SGHVS and CDR2 FQNEAQ come from the germline V gene. This clonotype occurred a few times. Its specificity is not known. TCRdb analysed the 5' RACE reads with MiXCR anew, one entry per CDR3 protein. The sample lists 1.5 million to 2 million distinct CDR3 sequences; 32% were seen once. The material sequenced was cord blood. The clonotype comes from a newborn girl in good health. This sequence joins TRBV7-8 and TRBJ2-5; no clear D gene. CDR3 region: CASSPRRLPQETQYF. The CDR3 DNA is TGTGCCAGCAGCCCACGCCGCCTGCCCCAAGAGACCCAGTACTTC. Complete variable domain (other parts from reference TRBV7-8 and TRBJ2-5): GAGVSQSPRYKVAKRGQDVALRCDPISGHVSLFWYQQALGQGPEFLTYFQNEAQLDKSGLPSDRFFAERPEGSVSTLKIQRTQQEDSAVYLCASSPRRLPQETQYFGPGTRLLVL.